The clone carrying this TCR beta chain was counted many times. The record originates from a study of T cells in Graves' hyperthyroidism and ophthalmopathy. Germline loops: CDR1 SGHAT, CDR2 FQNNGV. The trim removed 8 bases at V and 4 bases at J, leaving 8 bases unmatched. This CDR3 region has 14 residues. Researchers took RNA transcripts and amplified the TCR beta CDR3 regions from them. The HTBI primer set was used in a first-round RT-PCR of the TCR CDR3. TCRdb ran MiXCR on the multiplex PCR reads and lists one entry per CDR3 protein. The sample yields about 480,000 distinct CDR3 sequences, approximately 25% seen once.

The TCR was taken from a woman younger than 45 with Graves' ophthalmopathy. The sequencing input was blood. The chain carries TRBV11-2 and TRBJ1-1, with 9 bases that match TRBD1. This chain's CDR3 is CASGGQGFGTEAFF. The CDR3 DNA reads as TGTGCCAGCGGGGGACAGGGTTTCGGCACTGAAGCTTTCTTT.